The table lists the clone carrying this T cell receptor beta chain with a few counts. Its antigen remains unidentified. This sample is drawn from a study of cytomegalovirus exposure and HLA in healthy donors. Study results and limitations: Presence/absence analyses supposed approximately even sequencing depth among donors.

The primer mix had 60 Vbeta and 13 Jbeta primers. TCRdb's table, derived via immunoSEQ multiplex PCR, lists solely in-frame clones and lacks some. This sample has some 120,000 clones, with approximately 77% found just once. This clonotype originated in a man younger than 35 in good health and CMV-seronegative. The sequenced sample was PBMCs.

The CDR3 DNA sequence: TGCGCCAGCAGCTCTAGAAAGGTACCGACGAACACCGGGGAGCTGTTTTTT. Translating gives CASSSRKVPTNTGELFF. The V call is TRBV5-1, the J call TRBJ2-2; D is ambiguous. V was cut by 3 bases and J by 0 bases, with 15 bases left in between. The CDR3 is 17 residues long. From germline, CDR1 is SGHRS and CDR2 YFSETQ.